Following are 17 T cell receptor beta chains from one sample sequenced in a study of blood T cell repertoires in COVID-19. The table came from immunoSEQ multiplex PCR; TCRdb's copy has only in-frame clones and leaves some out. The table has over 90,000 clones, about 90% seen once. Sequencing was done on a sample of peripheral blood. The source is a man younger than 35 with acute or convalescent COVID-19.

This rearrangement joins TRBV4-1 to TRBJ2-1; D is perhaps TRBD2 (5 bases). CDR1 MGHRA and CDR2 YSYEKL come from the germline V gene. Trimming removed 1 base from V and 7 bases from J, with 8 bases in between. This CDR3 is built from 13 residues. The CDR3 DNA is TGCGCCAGCAGCCAAGTGTGGAGGAATGAGCAGTTCTTC. Protein: CASSQVWRNEQFF.

V is TRBV28 and J is TRBJ1-2; 11 bases agree with TRBD1. This CDR3 has 15 amino acids. Germline CDR1 is MDHEN and CDR2 is SYDVKM. Germline trimming cut 8 bases from V and 8 bases from J; bases unmatched to any gene: 13. For the CDR3, the DNA is TGTGCCAGCGGCGGCCCCGGACAGGGGGCGGGAGGCTACACCTTC. This encodes CASGGPGQGAGGYTF.

The chain uses TRBV19 and TRBJ1-2; TRBD1 aligns across 10 bases. Trimming removed 4 bases from V and 0 bases from J; junction bases left unmatched: 8. The CDR3 sequence is 17 residues long. Germline-derived CDR1 and CDR2 are LNHDA and SQIVND (reference sequence). The chain's CDR3 is CASSNWGQGPANYGYTF. The CDR3 DNA follows: TGTGCCAGTAGTAATTGGGGACAGGGGCCTGCTAACTATGGCTACACCTTC.

The genes are TRBV19 and TRBJ1-5; D ambiguous. Trimming pared 6 bases from V and 0 bases from J, leaving 3 bases between. The germline gives CDR1 LNHDA, CDR2 SQIVND (reference sequence). This CDR3 is 12 amino acids long. As DNA, the CDR3 is TGTGCCAGTAGCGGTAGCAATCAGCCCCAGCATTTT. It is translated as CASSGSNQPQHF.

The rearrangement joins TRBV2 to TRBJ2-1; D is possibly TRBD2 (6 bases). The CDR3 runs to 17 residues. The V gene lost 3 bases and the J gene lost 3 bases, with 18 bases spanning the gap. Germline V gene lookup returns CDR1 SNHLY and CDR2 FYNNEI. The CDR3 loop reads CASSEGGSKGNYNEQFF. The CDR3 bases are TGTGCCAGCAGTGAGGGGGGATCCAAAGGTAACTACAATGAGCAGTTCTTC.

This chain connects TRBV19 to TRBJ1-3, with 10 nucleotides matching TRBD1. This CDR3 is 13 amino acids long. J lost 4 bases, V lost 10 bases, and 4 bases had no gene match. Germline CDR1 LNHDA, CDR2 SQIVND (reference sequence). In DNA form, the CDR3 reads TGTGCCACGGCGGACAGGGGGGGAAACACCATATATTTT. This encodes CATADRGGNTIYF.

The rearrangement links TRBV5-6 to TRBJ1-1, with D maybe TRBD1 (6 bases). Germline V lookup: CDR1 SGHDT, CDR2 YYEEEE. CDR3 length equals 17 residues. Trimming removed 0 bases from V and 1 base from J, with 16 bases in between. CDR3 coding DNA: TGTGCCAGCAGCTTGGATTCTTCCGGACAGTGGAACACTGAAGCTTTCTTT. Amino acids: CASSLDSSGQWNTEAFF.

This sequence joins TRBV2 and TRBJ1-1, with 7 bases lining up with TRBD1. The V gene end was trimmed by 5 bases and the J gene end by 2 bases; junction bases not matched to a gene: 2. The V gene's germline CDR1 is SNHLY and CDR2 FYNNEI. This CDR3 spans 13 amino acids. CDR3 nucleotide sequence: TGTGCCAGCAGTAGACAGGGTAACACTGAAGCTTTCTTT. Amino acids: CASSRQGNTEAFF.

The rearrangement joins TRBV19 to TRBJ1-1; the match to TRBD1 covers 8 bases. Germline values: CDR1 LNHDA, CDR2 SQIVND (reference sequence). The ends lost 8 bases at V and 5 bases at J; junction bases unmatched: 7. The CDR3 loop spans 13 amino acids. DNA for the CDR3: TGTGCCAGTGCCACAGGGGGAAAGACTGAAGCTTTCTTT. This codes for CASATGGKTEAFF.

This chain uses TRBV4-1 with TRBJ2-7; D remains unclear. Germline CDR1 MGHRA, CDR2 YSYEKL. V lost 0 bases to trimming and J lost 2 bases, with 11 bases between them. The CDR3 spans 15 residues. CDR3 protein: CASSQEERPAYEQYF. DNA for the CDR3: TGCGCCAGCAGCCAAGAGGAGCGACCAGCCTACGAGCAGTACTTC.

The chain has TRBV7-8 and TRBJ2-3, with TRBD2 identical over 7 bases. Germline CDR1 and CDR2: SGHVS and FQNEAQ. This CDR3 region has 16 residues. J was trimmed by 1 base and V by 5 bases; bases with no gene match: 9. CDR3 sequence reads: CASSPRGLAGTDTQYF. The CDR3 coding sequence is TGTGCCAGCAGCCCCCGCGGGCTAGCGGGCACAGATACGCAGTATTTT.

The rearrangement uses TRBV9 and TRBJ1-1, with TRBD1 identical over 11 bases. Germline-derived CDR1 and CDR2 are SGDLS and YYNGEE. The CDR3 consists of 16 residues. Germline trimming cut 4 bases from V and 3 bases from J; bases unmatched to any gene: 8. Here the CDR3 DNA reads TGTGCCAGCAGCTTAGGGACAGGGGGTATGGACACTGAAGCTTTCTTT. This translates into CASSLGTGGMDTEAFF.

The V gene is TRBV6-6, the J gene TRBJ1-4; 7 bases align to TRBD1. V gave up 7 bases and J gave up 5 bases; unmatched junction bases: 7. CDR1 is MNHNY, CDR2 SVGAGI, per germline (reference sequence). The CDR3 loop spans 14 amino acids. The CDR3 DNA reads as TGTGCCAGCATGATGGGACAGAACAATGAAAAACTGTTTTTT. This translates into CASMMGQNNEKLFF.

CDR3 region: CASSIGTVSNQPQHF. CDR3 DNA: TGTGCCAGTAGTATCGGGACAGTTAGCAATCAGCCCCAGCATTTT. The chain carries TRBV19 and TRBJ1-5; TRBD1 agrees at 7 bases. Germline V gene data show CDR1 as LNHDA and CDR2 as SQIVND (reference sequence). V was pared by 3 bases and J by 0 bases, with 2 bases of the junction left unmatched. The CDR3 consists of 15 residues.

The V and J genes are TRBV12-5 and TRBJ2-1; D not certain. V lost 0 bases and J lost 2, with 5 bases in between. Germline V gene data show CDR1 as LGHNT and CDR2 as FRNRAP. The CDR3 sequence is 14 residues long. The CDR3 DNA reads TGTGCTAGTGGTTTGGTATGGCCCTACAATGAGCAGTTCTTC. Translating gives CASGLVWPYNEQFF.

This clone has just one count. This sequence joins TRBV29-1 and TRBJ1-2, with 10 bases lining up with TRBD1. Germline V CDR1 and CDR2: SQVTM, ANQGSEA. V was clipped by 2 bases and J by 1 base; unmatched bases: 7. This CDR3 is built from 16 residues. DNA of the CDR3: TGCAGCGTTGAAAAAGGGGGACAGGGGCTTAACTATGGCTACACCTTC. Its translation: CSVEKGGQGLNYGYTF.

The chain links TRBV21-1 to TRBJ2-5; the D call in the table, TRBD1, was not verified against the DNA. TRBV21-1 is noted as a pseudogene. The CDR3 runs 14 residues. The CDR3 region is CASSKLREIETQYF. CDR3 DNA: TGTGCCAGCAGCAAACTCAGGGAAATAGAGACCCAGTACTTC.